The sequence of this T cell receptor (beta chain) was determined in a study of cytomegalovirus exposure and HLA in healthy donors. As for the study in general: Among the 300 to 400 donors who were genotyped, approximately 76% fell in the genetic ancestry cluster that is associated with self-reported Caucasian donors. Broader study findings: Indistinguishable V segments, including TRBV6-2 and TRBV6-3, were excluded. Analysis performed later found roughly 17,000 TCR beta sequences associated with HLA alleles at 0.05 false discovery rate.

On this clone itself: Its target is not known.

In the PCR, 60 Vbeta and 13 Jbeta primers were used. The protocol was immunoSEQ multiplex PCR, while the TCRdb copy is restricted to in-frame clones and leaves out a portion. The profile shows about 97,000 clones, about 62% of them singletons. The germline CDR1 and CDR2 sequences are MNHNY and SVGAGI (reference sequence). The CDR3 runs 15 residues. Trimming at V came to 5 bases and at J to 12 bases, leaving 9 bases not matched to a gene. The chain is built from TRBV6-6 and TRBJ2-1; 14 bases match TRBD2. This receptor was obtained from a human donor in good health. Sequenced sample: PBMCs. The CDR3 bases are TGTGCCAGCAGTCTGACTAGCGGGAGGGCGCGTCCGCAGTTCTTC. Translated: CASSLTSGRARPQFF.